The clone carrying this TCR beta chain was counted ten times or more. Using RNA transcripts, the TCR beta CDR3 regions were amplified. Second-round multiplex PCR came after first-round RT-PCR with HTBI primers. TCRdb fed the multiplex PCR reads into MiXCR, producing one record per CDR3 protein. This table holds fewer than 650,000 distinct CDR3 sequences, approximately 22% found once. Aged 18 to 65, hyperthyroidism patients had been newly diagnosed, with under 2 months' duration. This sample is drawn from a study of Graves' ophthalmopathy and Graves' hyperthyroidism. With 2 bases removed from V and 3 bases from J, the gap between germline ends came to 7 bases. Germline CDR1 and CDR2: MNHEY and SVGEGT. The CDR3 spans 13 residues.

The material sequenced was peripheral blood. The chain combines TRBV6-2 or TRBV6-3 with TRBJ1-2; no clear D gene. This TCR came from a woman between 18 and 29 years old with stable Graves' hyperthyroidism. Some clones in this sample may be carry-over from other donors' samples. CDR3 region: CASSYVPYYGYTF. CDR3 coding DNA: TGTGCCAGCAGTTACGTGCCGTACTATGGCTACACCTTC.